The T cell receptor beta chain described here comes from a study of TIL therapy for anti-PD-1-resistant metastatic lung cancer. Worth noting for this clone: The sample holds other DNA sequences that translate to the same CDR3.

Specified time point: pre-treatment sample, taken before nivolumab and TIL therapy. This CDR3 region has 12 residues. Germline V gene data show CDR1 as SGHTA and CDR2 as FQGNSA. V was cut by 5 bases and J by 6 bases, with 10 bases left in between. Sequencing used immunoSEQ v3. Profiled with immunoSEQ multiplex PCR; TCRdb holds only in-frame clones, not every one. The repertoire includes about 59,000 clones, less than 85% of them detected once, and less than 2% sits in the top ten. The chain links TRBV7-2 to TRBJ1-1; D unresolved. This clonotype originated in a person aged 25 to 79 with non-small cell lung cancer. Sequencing was performed on blood, taken at baseline. The CDR3 DNA is TGTGCCAGCAGCATACTCAGGTCTGAAGCTTTCTTT. This encodes CASSILRSEAFF.